This T cell receptor (beta chain) originates from a study of molecular identifiers for immune sequencing clone quantification. Study details: Sequencing covered four of five parts into which replicate RNA from about 21,000 or 97,000 naive CD8 cells was split.

Study-level findings and limits: Barcode sharing among identical TCR molecules could make large clones appear smaller.

Bulk libraries came from a prior protocol with listed TCR primers. MiXCR, applied by TCRdb to the PCR reads, yields one record per CDR3 protein. The sample has 9,500 to 15,000 distinct CDR3 sequences; around 19% are singletons. The CDR3 contains 13 residues. Germline V lookup: CDR1 SQVTM, CDR2 ANQGSEA. Note on this clonotype: Its specificity is unknown. The CDR3 carries no conserved terminal phenylalanine or tryptophan, so it likely arises from a read error.

With RNA at 10%, 30% or 50%, naive CD8 libraries came from roughly 20,000 to 1,000,000 sorted cells. This clonotype was sampled from a human donor in good health. Some libraries in this study had Jurkat cell RNA spiked in. The chain recombines TRBV29-1 with TRBJ2-7; D remains ambiguous. The sequenced sample consisted of naive CD8+ T cells from blood, with Jurkat cell RNA spiked in. Subset noted: FACS-sorted CD8+CD4-CCR7+CD45RA+ naive T cells. The CDR3 DNA reads TGCGGCGTTGAAAGGCTGAACTCCTACGAGCAGTACTCC. The encoded protein is CGVERLNSYEQYS.